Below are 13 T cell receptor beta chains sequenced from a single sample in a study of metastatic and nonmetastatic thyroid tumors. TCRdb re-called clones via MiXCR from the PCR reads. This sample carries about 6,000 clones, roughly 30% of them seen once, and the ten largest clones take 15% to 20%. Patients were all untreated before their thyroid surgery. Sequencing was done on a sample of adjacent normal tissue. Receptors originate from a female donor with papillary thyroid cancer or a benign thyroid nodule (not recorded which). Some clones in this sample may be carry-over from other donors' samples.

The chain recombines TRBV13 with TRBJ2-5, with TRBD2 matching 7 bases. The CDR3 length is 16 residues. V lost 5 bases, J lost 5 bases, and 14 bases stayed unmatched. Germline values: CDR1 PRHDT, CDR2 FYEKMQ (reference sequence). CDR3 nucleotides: TGTGCCAGCAGCCCGTTAGGAGGGAGGGCGCATGAGACCCAGTACTTC. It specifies CASSPLGGRAHETQYF.

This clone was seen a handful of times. The CDR3 DNA reads as TGTGCCAGCAGTGCTCTCCGGGACAGGGCTGGTCAGCCCCAGCATTTT. The encoded protein is CASSALRDRAGQPQHF. The J gene is TRBJ1-5, the V gene TRBV6-1; 9 nucleotides match TRBD1. V shed 4 bases, J shed 6 bases, and the junction held 10 bases outside the gene matches. This CDR3 contains 16 residues. Germline values: CDR1 MNHNS, CDR2 SASEGT.

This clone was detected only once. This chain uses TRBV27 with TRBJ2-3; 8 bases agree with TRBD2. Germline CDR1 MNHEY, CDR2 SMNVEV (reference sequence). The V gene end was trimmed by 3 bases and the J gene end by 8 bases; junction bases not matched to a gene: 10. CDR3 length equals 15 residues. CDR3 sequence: CASSFLCGGRSTQYF. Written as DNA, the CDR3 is TGTGCCAGCAGTTTTCTTTGCGGGGGGAGGAGTACGCAGTATTTT.

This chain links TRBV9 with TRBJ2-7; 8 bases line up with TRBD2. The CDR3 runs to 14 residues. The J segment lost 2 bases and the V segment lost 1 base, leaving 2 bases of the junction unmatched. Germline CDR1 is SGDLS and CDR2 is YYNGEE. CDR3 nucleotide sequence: TGTGCCAGCAGCGTAACTAGCGGAACCTACGAGCAGTACTTC. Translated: CASSVTSGTYEQYF. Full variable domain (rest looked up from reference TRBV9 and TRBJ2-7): DSGVTQTPKHLITATGQRVTLRCSPRSGDLSVYWYQQSLDQGLQFLIQYYNGEERAKGNILERFSAQQFPDLHSELNLSSLELGDSALYFCASSVTSGTYEQYFGPGTRLTVT.

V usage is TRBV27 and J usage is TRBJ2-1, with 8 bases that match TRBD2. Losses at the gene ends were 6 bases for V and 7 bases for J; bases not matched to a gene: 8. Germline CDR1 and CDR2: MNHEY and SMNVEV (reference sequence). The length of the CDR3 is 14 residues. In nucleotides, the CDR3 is TGTGCCAGCAGATCGGGGGGGGCCCAGAATGAGCAGTTCTTC. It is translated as CASRSGGAQNEQFF.

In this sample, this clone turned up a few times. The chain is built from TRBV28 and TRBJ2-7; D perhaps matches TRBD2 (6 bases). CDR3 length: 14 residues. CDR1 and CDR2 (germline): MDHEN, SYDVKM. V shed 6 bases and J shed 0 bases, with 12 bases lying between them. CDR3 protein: CASSGGRSSYEQYF. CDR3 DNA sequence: TGTGCCAGCAGCGGGGGACGCAGCTCCTACGAGCAGTACTTC. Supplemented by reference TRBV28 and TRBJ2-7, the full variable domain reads DVKVTQSSRYLVKRTGEKVFLECVQDMDHENMFWYRQDPGLGLRLIYFSYDVKMKEKGDIPEGYSVSREKKERFSLILESASTNQTSMYLCASSGGRSSYEQYFGPGTRLTVT.

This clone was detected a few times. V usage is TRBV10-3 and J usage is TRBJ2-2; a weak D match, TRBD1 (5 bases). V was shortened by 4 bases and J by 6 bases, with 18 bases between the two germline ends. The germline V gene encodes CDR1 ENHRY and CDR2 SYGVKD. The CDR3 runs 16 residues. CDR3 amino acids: CAISGRGGKTAGELFF. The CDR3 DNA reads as TGTGCCATCAGTGGAAGGGGTGGTAAGACGGCCGGGGAGCTGTTTTTT.

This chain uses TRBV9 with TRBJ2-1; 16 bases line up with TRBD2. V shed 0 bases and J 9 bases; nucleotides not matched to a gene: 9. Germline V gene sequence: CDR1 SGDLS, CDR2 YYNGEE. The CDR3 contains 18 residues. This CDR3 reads CASSVEGTSGRADGEQFF. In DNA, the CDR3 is TGTGCCAGCAGCGTAGAAGGGACTAGCGGGAGGGCGGATGGTGAGCAGTTCTTC.

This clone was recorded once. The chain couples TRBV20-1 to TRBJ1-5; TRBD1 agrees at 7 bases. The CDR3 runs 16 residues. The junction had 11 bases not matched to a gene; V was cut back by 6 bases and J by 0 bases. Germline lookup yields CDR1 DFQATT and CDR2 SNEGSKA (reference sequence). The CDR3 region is CSATIPGQISNQPQHF. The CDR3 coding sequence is TGCAGTGCCACCATACCGGGACAGATTAGCAATCAGCCCCAGCATTTT.

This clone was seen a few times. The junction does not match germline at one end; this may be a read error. The CDR3, as DNA: TGTGCCAGCAGTTACACCTCACAGGGAAGGGTGTATGGCTACGCCTTC. Protein sequence: CASSYTSQGRVYGYAF. J is TRBJ1-2 and V is TRBV6-5; tentatively, D is TRBD1 (6 bases). Germline assignment: CDR1 MNHEY and CDR2 SVGAGI. This CDR3 is 16 amino acids long.

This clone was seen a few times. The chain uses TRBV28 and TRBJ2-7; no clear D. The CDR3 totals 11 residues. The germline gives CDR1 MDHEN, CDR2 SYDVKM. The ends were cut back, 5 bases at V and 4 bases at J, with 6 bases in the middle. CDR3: CASSTAYEQYF. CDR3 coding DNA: TGTGCCAGCAGTACAGCGTACGAGCAGTACTTC.

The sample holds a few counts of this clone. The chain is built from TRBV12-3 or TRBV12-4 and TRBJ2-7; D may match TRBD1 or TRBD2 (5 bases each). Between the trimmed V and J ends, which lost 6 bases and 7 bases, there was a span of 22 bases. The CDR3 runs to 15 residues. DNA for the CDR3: TGTGCCAGCAGAAGCGGCGGTAGTGGGACCTGGGAGCAGTACTTC. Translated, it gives CASRSGGSGTWEQYF.

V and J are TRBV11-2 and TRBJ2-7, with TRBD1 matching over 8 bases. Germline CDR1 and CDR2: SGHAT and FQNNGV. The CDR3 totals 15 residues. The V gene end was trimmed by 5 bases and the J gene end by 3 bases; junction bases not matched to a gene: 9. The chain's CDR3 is CASSARQGNDYEQYF. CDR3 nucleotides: TGTGCCAGCAGCGCCAGACAGGGGAATGACTACGAGCAGTACTTC.